The clone carrying this T cell receptor beta chain was recorded a few times. This specimen comes from a study of blood T cell repertoires in COVID-19. Study background: Researchers got acute and convalescent COVID-19 samples from the United States, Italy and Spain.

Profiling relied on immunoSEQ multiplex PCR, and the TCRdb table lists in-frame clones only, not all of them. The sample lists hundreds of thousands of clones; approximately 91% were seen once. In terms of age and location, participants ranged from about 18 to 100 years and lived in about two dozen US areas. Germline CDR1 and CDR2: SGHAT and FQNNGV. V lost 5 bases and J lost 0, with 19 bases in between. The CDR3 length is 17 residues. The sequencing sample was made of PBMCs or T cells enriched from blood (not recorded which). The V call is TRBV11-2, the J call TRBJ1-1, with D possibly being TRBD1 (6 bases). This clonotype originated in a woman aged 40-49 years with acute COVID-19. The CDR3 DNA reads TGTGCCAGCAGCCCCAGAGGGGTCGACAGGCTGAACACTGAAGCTTTCTTT. As protein: CASSPRGVDRLNTEAFF.